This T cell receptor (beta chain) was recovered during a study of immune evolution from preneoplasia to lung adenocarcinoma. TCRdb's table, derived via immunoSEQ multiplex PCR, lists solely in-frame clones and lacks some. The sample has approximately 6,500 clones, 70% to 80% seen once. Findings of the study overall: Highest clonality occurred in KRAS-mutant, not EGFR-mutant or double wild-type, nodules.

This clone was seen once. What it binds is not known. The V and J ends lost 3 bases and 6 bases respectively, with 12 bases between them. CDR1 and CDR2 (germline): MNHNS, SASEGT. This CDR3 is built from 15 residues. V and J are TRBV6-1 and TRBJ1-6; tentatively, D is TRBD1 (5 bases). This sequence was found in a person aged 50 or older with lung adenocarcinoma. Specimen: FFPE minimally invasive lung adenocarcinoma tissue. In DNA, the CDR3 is TGTGCCAGCAGTGATGGGGCCGGGGGTAATTCACCCCTCCACTTT. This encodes CASSDGAGGNSPLHF.